This TCR beta chain was sequenced during a study of CD8+CD57+ T cells in acquired aplastic anemia. This clonotype was seen repeatedly, ten times or more. Trimming removed 4 bases at V and 2 bases at J, with 20 bases between. CDR3 length: 17 residues. The germline gives CDR1 MGHRA, CDR2 YSYEKL. Genomic DNA templated the TCR beta VDJ and CDR3 profiling. TCRdb called the reads again in MiXCR, with one record for every CDR3 protein. The data hold around 180,000 distinct CDR3 sequences, with about 60% observed a single time. The sample consisted of sorted CD4+, CD8+, or CD8+CD57+ T cells (not recorded which) from PBMCs. This receptor was obtained from a human donor in good health. The V and J genes are TRBV4-1 and TRBJ1-1; D is undetermined. The CDR3 reads CASSRTSDGLGNTEAFF. CDR3 nucleotide sequence: TGCGCCAGCAGCCGGACGTCCGATGGACTGGGAAACACTGAAGCTTTCTTT.